The T cell receptor beta chain under discussion was sequenced for a study of blood T cell repertoires in COVID-19. Study as a whole: PBMCs, B-cell-depleted T cells, or T cells were the source of the cDNA or gDNA that made up the material.

The germline V gene has CDR1 MNHEY and CDR2 SVGAGI. The CDR3 covers 15 residues. V was clipped by 2 bases and J by 5 bases, with 12 bases between them. In the original analysis: Nucleated cell number was recorded as an estimate derived from reference gene primer amplification. Profiled with immunoSEQ multiplex PCR; TCRdb holds only in-frame clones, not every one. V and J calls and clone size are copied from that table; D and trimming were computed from the DNA. The data hold about 240,000 clones, with around 80% observed a single time. Specimen: peripheral blood. This TCR was sampled from a woman aged 18-29 years with acute or convalescent COVID-19. The chain has TRBV6-5 and TRBJ1-4; D is uncertain. The CDR3 DNA reads TGTGCCAGCAGTTACGAGAGGGCACCCAATGAAAAACTGTTTTTT. Amino acids: CASSYERAPNEKLFF.